Listed below are T cell receptor beta chains from one sample, sequenced in a study of cytomegalovirus exposure and HLA in healthy donors. Method: immunoSEQ multiplex PCR; TCRdb's copy keeps in-frame clones and lacks some. Here the sample spans 160,000 or so clones, less than 80% being singletons. Sequencing was carried out using PBMCs. These receptors were taken from a man aged 35-49 years in good health and CMV-seronegative. Each CDR3 is given with its conserved first and last residue. A D gene is named only where the DNA matches it firmly. Clone size, where shown, is once, few, many, or a class for clones that have expanded.

clone_size j_call d_call v_call cdr3_aa cdr3_nt
- TRBJ2-5 TRBD2 TRBV15 CATSRELAGASETQYF TGTGCCACCAGCAGAGAACTAGCGGGAGCTAGTGAGACCCAGTACTTC
- TRBJ2-2 TRBD1 TRBV11-2 CASSLKQGVGELFF TGTGCCAGCAGCTTAAAACAGGGGGTCGGGGAGCTGTTTTTT
- TRBJ2-2 TRBD2 TRBV27 CASSFGTSGSGELFF TGTGCCAGCAGTTTTGGGACTAGCGGGAGTGGGGAGCTGTTTTTT
- TRBJ2-7 TRBD2 TRBV5-5 CASSLIAGATHEQYF TGTGCCAGCAGCTTAATAGCGGGAGCCACCCACGAGCAGTACTTC
few TRBJ2-1 - TRBV21-1 CASSWTGVNEQFF TGTGCCAGCAGCTGGACAGGGGTCAATGAGCAGTTCTTC
- TRBJ2-6 TRBD1 TRBV29-1 CSVGTGPGANVLTF TGCAGCGTTGGGACAGGGCCTGGGGCCAACGTCCTGACTTTC
- TRBJ1-2 - TRBV13 CASSPPGRGYGYTF TGTGCCAGCAGCCCGCCAGGGAGGGGCTATGGCTACACCTTC
few TRBJ2-1 - TRBV18 CASSPPPRSSYNEQFF TGTGCCAGCTCACCACCCCCTAGGAGCTCCTACAATGAGCAGTTCTTC
- TRBJ1-1 TRBD1 TRBV14 CASSLRGRTEAFF TGTGCCAGCAGCCTCAGGGGGCGGACTGAAGCTTTCTTT
- TRBJ2-3 - TRBV27 CASSPKGEWADTQYF TGTGCCAGCAGTCCGAAGGGGGAGTGGGCAGATACGCAGTATTTT
- TRBJ2-5 TRBD2 TRBV28 CASSPGGRETQYF TGTGCCAGCAGTCCGGGGGGGAGAGAGACCCAGTACTTC
once TRBJ1-2 - TRBV30 CAWSAGQGSDYGYTF TGTGCCTGGAGTGCAGGGCAGGGGTCGGACTATGGCTACACCTTC
- TRBJ2-1 TRBD2 TRBV30 CAWSGTSGPNEQFF TGTGCCTGGTCCGGGACTAGCGGGCCCAATGAGCAGTTCTTC
- TRBJ2-7 TRBD2 TRBV2 CASSEAGGLDEQYF TGTGCCAGCAGTGAAGCGGGAGGGCTAGACGAGCAGTACTTC
few TRBJ2-5 - TRBV29-1 CSVVKYQETQYF TGCAGCGTTGTTAAATATCAAGAGACCCAGTACTTC
- TRBJ1-5 - TRBV28 CASREGGNQPQHF TGTGCCAGCAGGGAAGGGGGCAATCAGCCCCAGCATTTT
- TRBJ2-1 TRBD2 TRBV19 CASSLAGSGNEQFF TGTGCCAGTAGCTTAGCGGGATCCGGAAATGAGCAGTTCTTC
- TRBJ2-7 TRBD2 TRBV5-4 CASSWGLAGDYEQYF TGTGCCAGCAGCTGGGGACTAGCGGGTGACTACGAGCAGTACTTC
- TRBJ1-1 - TRBV7-9 CSSSVQLNTEAFF TGTTCCAGCAGCGTACAGTTGAACACTGAAGCTTTCTTT
- TRBJ2-7 - TRBV7-9 CASSLDGGSYEQYF TGTGCCAGCAGCTTAGATGGGGGCAGCTACGAGCAGTACTTC
- TRBJ1-5 - TRBV6-1 CASTKEPRGNQPQHF TGTGCCAGCACCAAGGAGCCCCGGGGCAATCAGCCCCAGCATTTT
once TRBJ2-2 TRBD2 TRBV9 CASRTDGGRAPGELFF TGTGCCAGCAGGACTGACGGCGGGAGGGCCCCCGGGGAGCTGTTTTTT
- TRBJ1-1 - TRBV28 CASRPGTRGEGSEAFF TGTGCCAGCAGACCGGGGACAAGGGGAGAGGGATCTGAAGCTTTCTTT
once TRBJ2-1 TRBD2 TRBV5-1 CASSYVGGRGYNEQFF TGCGCCAGCAGCTACGTCGGCGGGAGGGGATACAATGAGCAGTTCTTC
few TRBJ2-3 - TRBV28 CASRGEARRDSQYF TGTGCCAGCAGAGGTGAGGCCCGACGGGATTCGCAGTATTTT
- TRBJ2-5 - TRBV28 CASSLLRGNQETQYF TGTGCCAGCAGTTTACTCAGGGGAAACCAAGAGACCCAGTACTTC
- TRBJ2-1 TRBD1 TRBV11-2 CASSSGQGRRNEQFF TGTGCCAGCAGCTCGGGACAGGGTCGCAGGAATGAGCAGTTCTTC
- TRBJ2-1 TRBD2 TRBV30 CAWSLFSGTLPWQFF TGTGCCTGGAGCTTATTTAGCGGGACCCTTCCATGGCAGTTCTTC
few TRBJ2-2 - TRBV2 CASSPTGTGELFF TGTGCCAGCAGTCCAACAGGGACCGGGGAGCTGTTTTTT
- TRBJ1-4 - TRBV6-1 CASSEIEGNEKLFF TGTGCCAGCAGTGAAATCGAGGGAAATGAAAAACTGTTTTTT